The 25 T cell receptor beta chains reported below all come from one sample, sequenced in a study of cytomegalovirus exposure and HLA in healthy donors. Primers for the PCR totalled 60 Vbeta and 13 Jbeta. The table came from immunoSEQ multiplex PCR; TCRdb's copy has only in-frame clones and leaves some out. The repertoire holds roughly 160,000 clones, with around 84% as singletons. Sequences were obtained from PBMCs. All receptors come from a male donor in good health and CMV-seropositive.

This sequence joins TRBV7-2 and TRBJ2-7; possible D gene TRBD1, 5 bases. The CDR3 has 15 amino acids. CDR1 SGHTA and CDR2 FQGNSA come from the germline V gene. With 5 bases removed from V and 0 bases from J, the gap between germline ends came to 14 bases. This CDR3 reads CASSLLGRSSYEQYF. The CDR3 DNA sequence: TGTGCCAGCAGCCTCCTGGGGCGGAGCTCCTACGAGCAGTACTTC. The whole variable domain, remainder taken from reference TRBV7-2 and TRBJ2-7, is GAGVSQSPSNKVTEKGKDVELRCDPISGHTALYWYRQSLGQGLEFLIYFQGNSAPDKSGLPSDRFSAERTGGSVSTLTIQRTQQEDSAVYLCASSLLGRSSYEQYFGPGTRLTVT.

The CDR3, as DNA: TGTGCCAGCAGTTGTTTCAGGTACCAAGAGACCCAGTACTTC. The encoded protein is CASSCFRYQETQYF. The rearrangement links TRBV6-7 to TRBJ2-5; D gene unclear. TRBV6-7 is given ORF status, its function remaining uncertain. This CDR3 has 14 amino acids. Trimming pared 4 bases from V and 0 bases from J, leaving 9 bases between.

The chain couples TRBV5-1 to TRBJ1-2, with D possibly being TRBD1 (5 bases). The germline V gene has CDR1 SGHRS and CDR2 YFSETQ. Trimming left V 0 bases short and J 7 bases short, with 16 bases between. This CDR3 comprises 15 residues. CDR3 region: CASSLESGVSGGYTF. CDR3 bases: TGCGCCAGCAGCTTGGAGTCGGGGGTATCGGGTGGCTACACCTTC. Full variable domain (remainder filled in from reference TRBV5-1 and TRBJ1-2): KAGVTQTPRYLIKTRGQQVTLSCSPISGHRSVSWYQQTPGQGLQFLFEYFSETQRNKGNFPGRFSGRQFSNSRSEMNVSTLELGDSALYLCASSLESGVSGGYTFGSGTRLTVV.

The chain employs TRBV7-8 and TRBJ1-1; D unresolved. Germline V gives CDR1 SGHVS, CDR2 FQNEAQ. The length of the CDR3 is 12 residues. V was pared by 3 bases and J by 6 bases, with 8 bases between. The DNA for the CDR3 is TGTGCCAGCAGCTTTCCGGGTTCTGAAGCTTTCTTT. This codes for CASSFPGSEAFF.

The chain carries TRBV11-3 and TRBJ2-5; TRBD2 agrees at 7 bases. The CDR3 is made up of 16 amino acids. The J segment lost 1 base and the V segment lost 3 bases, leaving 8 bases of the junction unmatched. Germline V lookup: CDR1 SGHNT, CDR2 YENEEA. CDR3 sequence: CASSFRGAGLQETQYF. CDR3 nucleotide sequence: TGTGCCAGCAGCTTCCGGGGAGCGGGACTCCAAGAGACCCAGTACTTC.

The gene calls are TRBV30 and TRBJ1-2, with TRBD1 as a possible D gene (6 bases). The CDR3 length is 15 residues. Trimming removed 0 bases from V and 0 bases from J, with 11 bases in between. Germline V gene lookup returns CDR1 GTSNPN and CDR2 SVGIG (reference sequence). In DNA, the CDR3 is TGTGCCTGGAGTGTAATAGGGGGAGCTAACTATGGCTACACCTTC. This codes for CAWSVIGGANYGYTF.

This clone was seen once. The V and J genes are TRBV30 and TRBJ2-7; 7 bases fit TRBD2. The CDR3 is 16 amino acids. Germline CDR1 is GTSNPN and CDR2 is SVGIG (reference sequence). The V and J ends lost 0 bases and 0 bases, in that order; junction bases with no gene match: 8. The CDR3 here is CAWSVGFGGSSYEQYF. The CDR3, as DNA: TGTGCCTGGAGTGTCGGATTCGGGGGGAGCTCCTACGAGCAGTACTTC.

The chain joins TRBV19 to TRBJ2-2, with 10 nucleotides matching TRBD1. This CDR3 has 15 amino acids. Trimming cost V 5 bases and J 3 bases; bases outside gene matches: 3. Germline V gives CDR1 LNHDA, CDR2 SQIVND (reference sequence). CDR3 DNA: TGTGCCAGTAGTCTGGGACAGGGGTACACCGGGGAGCTGTTTTTT. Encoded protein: CASSLGQGYTGELFF.

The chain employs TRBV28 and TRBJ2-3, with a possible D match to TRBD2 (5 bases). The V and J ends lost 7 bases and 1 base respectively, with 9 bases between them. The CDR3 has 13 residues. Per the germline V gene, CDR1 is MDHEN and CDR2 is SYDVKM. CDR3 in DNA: TGTGCCAGCACCCCCGGGGGCACAGATACGCAGTATTTT. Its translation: CASTPGGTDTQYF.

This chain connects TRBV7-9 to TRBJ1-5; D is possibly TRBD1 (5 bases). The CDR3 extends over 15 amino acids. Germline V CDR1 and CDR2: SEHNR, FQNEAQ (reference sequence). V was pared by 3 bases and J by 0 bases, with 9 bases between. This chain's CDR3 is CASSFQGGSNQPQHF. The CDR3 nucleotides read TGTGCCAGCAGCTTTCAGGGTGGTAGCAATCAGCCCCAGCATTTT.

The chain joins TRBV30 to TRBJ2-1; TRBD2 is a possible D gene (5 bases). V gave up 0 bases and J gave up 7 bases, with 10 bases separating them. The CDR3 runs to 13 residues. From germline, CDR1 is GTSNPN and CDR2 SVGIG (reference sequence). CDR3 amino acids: CAWSVTTGNEQFF. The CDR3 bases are TGTGCCTGGAGTGTGACTACCGGGAATGAGCAGTTCTTC.

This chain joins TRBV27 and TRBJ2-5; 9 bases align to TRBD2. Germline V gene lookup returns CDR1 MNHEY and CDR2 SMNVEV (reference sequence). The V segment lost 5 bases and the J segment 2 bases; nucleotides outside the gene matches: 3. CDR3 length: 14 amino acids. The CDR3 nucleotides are TGTGCCAGCAGTCCAGCGGGAGGACAAGAGACCCAGTACTTC. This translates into CASSPAGGQETQYF.

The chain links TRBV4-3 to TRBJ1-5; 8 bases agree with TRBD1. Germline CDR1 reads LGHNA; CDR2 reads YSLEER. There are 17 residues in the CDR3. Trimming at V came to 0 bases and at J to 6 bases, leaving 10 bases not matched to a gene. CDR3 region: CASSQDPGTGIGQPQHF. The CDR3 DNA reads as TGCGCCAGCAGCCAAGATCCCGGGACAGGAATTGGTCAGCCCCAGCATTTT.

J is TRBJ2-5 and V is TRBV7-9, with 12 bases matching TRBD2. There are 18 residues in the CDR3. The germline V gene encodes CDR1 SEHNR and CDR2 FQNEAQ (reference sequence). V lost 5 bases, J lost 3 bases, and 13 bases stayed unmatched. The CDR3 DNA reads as TGTGCCAGCAGCAATCTGCGACTAGCGGGGGTTAGGAAAGAGACCCAGTACTTC. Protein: CASSNLRLAGVRKETQYF. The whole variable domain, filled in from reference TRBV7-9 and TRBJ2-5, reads DTGVSQNPRHKITKRGQNVTFRCDPISEHNRLYWYRQTLGQGPEFLTYFQNEAQLEKSRLLSDRFSAERPKGSFSTLEIQRTEQGDSAMYLCASSNLRLAGVRKETQYFGPGTRLLVL.

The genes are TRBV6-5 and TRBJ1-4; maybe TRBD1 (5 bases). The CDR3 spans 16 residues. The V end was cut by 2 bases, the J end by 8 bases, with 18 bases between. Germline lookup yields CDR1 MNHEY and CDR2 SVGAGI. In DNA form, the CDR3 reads TGTGCCAGCAGTTACCGACAAAACAGGCGAGCCGAAAAACTGTTTTTT. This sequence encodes CASSYRQNRRAEKLFF.

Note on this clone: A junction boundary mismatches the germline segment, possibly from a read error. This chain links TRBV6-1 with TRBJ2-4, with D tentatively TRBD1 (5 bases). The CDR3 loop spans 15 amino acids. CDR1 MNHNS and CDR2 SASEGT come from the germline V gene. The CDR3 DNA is TGTGCCAGCAGTGAAAAGGGGTTCACCAAAAACAGTCAGTACTTC. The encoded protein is CASSEKGFTKNSQYF.

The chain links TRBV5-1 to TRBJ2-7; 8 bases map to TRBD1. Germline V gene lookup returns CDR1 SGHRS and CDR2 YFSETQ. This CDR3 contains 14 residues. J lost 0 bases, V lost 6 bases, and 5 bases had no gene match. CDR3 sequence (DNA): TGCGCCAGCAACCGGGACAGGAGCTCCTACGAGCAGTACTTC. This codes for CASNRDRSSYEQYF.

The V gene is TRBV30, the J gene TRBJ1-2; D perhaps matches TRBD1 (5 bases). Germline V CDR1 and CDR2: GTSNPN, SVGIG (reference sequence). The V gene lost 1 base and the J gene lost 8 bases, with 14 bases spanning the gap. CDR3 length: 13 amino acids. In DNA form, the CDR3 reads TGTGCCTGGAGTGGGTTTGGGGGAGGAGGCTACACCTTC. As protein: CAWSGFGGGGYTF.

Here the CDR3 reads CASSLYRASYNEQFF. DNA of the CDR3: TGTGCCAGCAGCCTTTACAGGGCCTCCTACAATGAGCAGTTCTTC. The chain has TRBV6-5 and TRBJ2-1, with D possibly being TRBD1 (6 bases). Germline values: CDR1 MNHEY, CDR2 SVGAGI. This CDR3 is built from 15 residues. V gave up 6 bases and J gave up 0 bases, with 12 bases separating them.

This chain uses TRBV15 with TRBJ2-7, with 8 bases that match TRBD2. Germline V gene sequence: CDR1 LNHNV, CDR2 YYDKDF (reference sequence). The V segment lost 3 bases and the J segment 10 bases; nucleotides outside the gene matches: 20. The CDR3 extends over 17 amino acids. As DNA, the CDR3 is TGTGCCACCAGCAGTGATGTCTGGCGACTAGCGTTGGCGGGCCAGTACTTC. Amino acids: CATSSDVWRLALAGQYF.

CDR3 in DNA: TGTGCCAGCAGCGCCGACGGACAGGGACCCTATGGCTACACCTTC. Translating it yields CASSADGQGPYGYTF. The J gene is TRBJ1-2, the V gene TRBV9; 8 bases line up with TRBD1. CDR1 and CDR2 (germline): SGDLS, YYNGEE. Trimming cost V 3 bases and J 4 bases; bases outside gene matches: 8. This CDR3 spans 15 amino acids.

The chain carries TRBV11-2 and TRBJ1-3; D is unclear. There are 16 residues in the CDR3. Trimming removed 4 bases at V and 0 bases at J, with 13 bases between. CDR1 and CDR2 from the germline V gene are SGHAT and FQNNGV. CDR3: CASSSQKYPSGNTIYF. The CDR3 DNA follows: TGTGCCAGCAGCTCCCAGAAATACCCCTCTGGAAACACCATATATTTT. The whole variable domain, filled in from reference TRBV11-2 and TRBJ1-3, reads EAGVAQSPRYKIIEKRQSVAFWCNPISGHATLYWYQQILGQGPKLLIQFQNNGVVDDSQLPKDRFSAERLKGVDSTLKIQPAKLEDSAVYLCASSSQKYPSGNTIYFGEGSWLTVV.

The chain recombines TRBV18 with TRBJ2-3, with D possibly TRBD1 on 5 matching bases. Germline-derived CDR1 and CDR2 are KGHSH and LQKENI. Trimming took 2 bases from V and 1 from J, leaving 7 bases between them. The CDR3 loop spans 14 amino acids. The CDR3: CASSPGAGTDTQYF. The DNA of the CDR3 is TGTGCCAGCTCACCAGGGGCCGGCACAGATACGCAGTATTTT.

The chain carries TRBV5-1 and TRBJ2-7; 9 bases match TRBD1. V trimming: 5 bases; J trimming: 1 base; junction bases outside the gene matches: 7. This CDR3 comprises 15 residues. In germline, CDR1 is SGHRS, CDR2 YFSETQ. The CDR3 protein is CASRPPGTGSYEQYF. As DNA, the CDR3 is TGCGCCAGCAGACCACCCGGGACAGGGTCCTACGAGCAGTACTTC.

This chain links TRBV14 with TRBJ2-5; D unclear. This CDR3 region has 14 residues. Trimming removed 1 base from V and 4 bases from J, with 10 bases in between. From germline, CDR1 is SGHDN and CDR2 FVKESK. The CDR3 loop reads CASSQGGFSETQYF. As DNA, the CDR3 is TGTGCCAGCAGCCAAGGAGGATTCTCAGAGACCCAGTACTTC.